The present T cell receptor (beta chain) was sequenced within a study of blood T cell repertoires in COVID-19. Whole-study context: Samples taken during acute and convalescent COVID-19 were collected in the United States, Italy and Spain. The cDNA or gDNA used as material had been derived from T cells, B-cell-depleted T cells, or PBMCs.

The V gene's germline CDR1 is MGHRA and CDR2 YSYEKL. The CDR3 has 18 amino acids. The germline V and J ends were trimmed by 4 bases and 0 bases, with 20 bases remaining between them. Original methodology: Using reference gene primer amplification, nucleated cell counts were estimated. The repertoire was sequenced with immunoSEQ multiplex PCR; TCRdb's copy has only in-frame clones and lacks some. Clone size and V and J calls were adopted from that table, with D and trimming inferred from the DNA. The sample yields about 68,000 clones, 60% to 85% seen once. V is TRBV4-1 and J is TRBJ2-3, with D hard to call. The sequence derives from a human donor in a cohort sampled during active COVID-19. Sequencing input: peripheral blood. CDR3 in DNA: TGCGCCAGCAGCCTGACCAAACAACATGACACTAGCACAGATACGCAGTATTTT. Its translation is CASSLTKQHDTSTDTQYF.